Presented here are 17 T cell receptor beta chains from one specimen sequenced in a study of T cells in women clearing cervical HPV infection. The assay was immunoSEQ multiplex PCR, and TCRdb's table has in-frame clones only and misses some. This listing includes some 16,000 clones. The sequenced sample was blood buffy coat. Receptors were obtained from a woman between 18 and 70 years old with a cervical HPV16 infection that either progressed to CIN3+ or cleared (not recorded which).

On this clone itself: The read falls 3 residues short of the CDR3 end, and the missing part is taken from the germline J gene. J is TRBJ1-3 and V is TRBV5-1; maybe TRBD1 (5 bases). V lost 4 bases, J lost 0 bases, and 17 bases lay in between. The germline V gene encodes CDR1 SGHRS and CDR2 YFSETQ. The CDR3 has 17 residues. The CDR3 reads CASSPQGSLFSGNTIYF. CDR3 DNA (partial): TGCGCCAGCAGCCCCCAGGGCAGCCTATTCTCTGGAAACACC.

A remark on this clone: The read halts 3 residues ahead of the CDR3 end, with the missing end drawn from the germline J gene. This rearrangement joins TRBV2 to TRBJ2-7, with 10 bases matching TRBD1. The trim removed 4 bases at V and 4 bases at J, leaving 4 bases unmatched. This CDR3 has 14 residues. The germline V gene encodes CDR1 SNHLY and CDR2 FYNNEI. Partial CDR3 DNA: TGTGCCAGCAGTGCTGGACAGGGGGGGTACGAG. Amino acid sequence: CASSAGQGGYE. The full-length CDR3 reads as CASSAGQGGYEQYF.

Remarks on this clone: The CDR3 end is not reached by the read, which stops 3 residues before it; the germline J gene fills it in. The chain carries TRBV20-1 and TRBJ2-1; 7 bases map to TRBD2. The J segment lost 4 bases and the V segment lost 2 bases, leaving 8 bases of the junction unmatched. The germline CDR1 and CDR2 sequences are DFQATT and SNEGSKA (reference sequence). This CDR3 contains 15 residues. The CDR3 is CSARPGASGYNEQFF. The sequenced CDR3 bases are TGCAGTGCTAGACCCGGGGCTAGCGGATACAATGAG.

In regard to this clone: From the germline J gene comes the end of the CDR3, since the read stops 3 residues before it. The chain uses TRBV27 and TRBJ1-5; 9 bases agree with TRBD1. V was pared by 5 bases and J by 4 bases, with 6 bases of the junction left unmatched. CDR3 length equals 15 residues. The germline CDR1 and CDR2 sequences are MNHEY and SMNVEV (reference sequence). Incomplete CDR3 DNA: TGTGCCAGCAGTCGAACAGGGGGCTCGAATCAGCCC. Translation gives CASSRTGGSNQP. From start to end, the CDR3 is CASSRTGGSNQPQHF.

Turning to this clone: From the germline J gene comes the end of the CDR3, since the read stops 3 residues before it. The rearrangement links TRBV28 to TRBJ1-1; 12 bases align to TRBD1. J lost 1 base, V lost 5 bases, and 5 bases had no gene match. The CDR3 loop spans 16 amino acids. CDR1 is MDHEN, CDR2 SYDVKM, per germline. Incomplete CDR3 DNA: TGTGCCAGCAGTCACCGGGACAGGGGGCCGAACACTGAA. Translation: CASSHRDRGPNTE. The full CDR3 is CASSHRDRGPNTEAFF.

Concerning this clone itself: The read stops 3 residues short of the end of the CDR3; the missing end is completed from the germline J gene. The same CDR3 can be traced to other DNA sequences in this sample. The chain has TRBV5-1 and TRBJ2-5; 9 bases align to TRBD2. V trimming: 1 base; J trimming: 2 bases; junction bases outside the gene matches: 9. Germline V gene lookup returns CDR1 SGHRS and CDR2 YFSETQ. This CDR3 is built from 17 residues. The CDR3 is CASSLRASGVAQETQYF. The part of the CDR3 DNA that was read is TGCGCCAGCAGCTTGCGGGCTAGCGGGGTTGCTCAAGAGACC.

As regards this clone: The read terminates 3 residues ahead of where the CDR3 ends, so the germline J gene completes it. The V gene is TRBV20-1, the J gene TRBJ1-2; tentatively, D is TRBD1 (6 bases). The CDR3 extends over 16 amino acids. The V gene's germline CDR1 is DFQATT and CDR2 SNEGSKA (reference sequence). The V gene lost 6 bases and the J gene lost 4 bases, with 24 bases spanning the gap. The sequenced part of the CDR3 DNA is TGCAGTGCCCCCCCCTTCCCAGGGGTGTCCCGCTATGGC. Translation gives CSAPPFPGVSRYG. The full CDR3 sequence reads CSAPPFPGVSRYGYTF.

The sequenced part of the CDR3 DNA is TGCAGCGTTGGCGGGGCCACACACTCTTATGGC. This translates into CSVGGATHSYG. The full CDR3 reads CSVGGATHSYGYTF. This chain links TRBV29-1 with TRBJ1-2, with D maybe TRBD1 (5 bases). Coverage ceases 3 residues before the CDR3 finishes, and the germline J gene fills in the end. The CDR3 extends over 14 amino acids. Germline values: CDR1 SQVTM, CDR2 ANQGSEA. Between the trimmed V and J ends, which lost 4 bases and 5 bases, there was a span of 17 bases.

A note on this clone: The CDR3 end lies 3 residues beyond the end of the read and is filled in from the germline J gene. The chain combines TRBV30 with TRBJ1-2; D possibly corresponds to TRBD1 (5 bases). The CDR3 is 16 residues long. Germline V gene sequence: CDR1 GTSNPN, CDR2 SVGIG (reference sequence). V gave up 0 bases and J gave up 4 bases, with 18 bases separating them. CDR3 residues: CAWSVRAAGGGYGYTF. The CDR3 bases that were read are TGTGCCTGGAGTGTACGCGCCGCGGGGGGGGGCTATGGC.

As concerns this clone: The CDR3 end is not reached by the read, which stops 3 residues before it; the germline J gene fills it in. The genes are TRBV29-1 and TRBJ1-3, with 7 nucleotides matching TRBD1. Germline assignment: CDR1 SQVTM and CDR2 ANQGSEA. The junction had 9 bases not matched to a gene; V was cut back by 4 bases and J by 3 bases. The CDR3 is 15 residues long. The CDR3 protein is CSVGPLTGFGNTIYF. The sequenced CDR3 bases are TGCAGCGTTGGGCCCCTGACAGGGTTTGGAAACACC.

Notes on this clone: The CDR3 extends 3 residues past the end of the read, so its final part is completed from the germline J gene. The V call is TRBV19, the J call TRBJ1-2, with unresolved D. Germline CDR1 and CDR2: LNHDA and SQIVND (reference sequence). This CDR3 contains 15 residues. V shed 4 bases and J shed 7 bases, with 19 bases lying between them. The CDR3 spells CASSSGASAFGGYTF. Partial CDR3 DNA: TGTGCCAGTAGTAGCGGCGCCAGCGCCTTTGGTGGC.

On this clone itself: The read falls 3 residues short of the CDR3 end, and the missing part is taken from the germline J gene. J is TRBJ2-5 and V is TRBV19; possibly TRBD1 for D (6 bases). Deletions cut 4 bases from V and 1 base from J, with 16 bases between. The CDR3 runs 16 residues. Germline V gene lookup returns CDR1 LNHDA and CDR2 SQIVND (reference sequence). The CDR3 is CASSTPGTGSQETQYF. The CDR3 DNA, read in part, is TGTGCCAGTAGTACCCCGGGAACAGGGAGCCAAGAGACC.

With respect to this clone: The read comes to an end 3 residues before the CDR3 does, leaving the germline J gene to fill in the end. The chain employs TRBV5-4 and TRBJ1-1, with 7 bases fitting TRBD1. V gave up 0 bases and J gave up 1 base; unmatched junction bases: 3. Germline CDR1 is SGHNT and CDR2 is YYREEE (reference sequence). The CDR3 has 15 residues. CDR3 bases read: TGTGCCAGCAGCTTGGAGGGGGCGCGGAACACTGAA. Its translation is CASSLEGARNTE. The CDR3 in full is CASSLEGARNTEAFF.

On this clone itself: The CDR3 end falls 3 residues outside the read, so it is completed with the germline J gene. The chain couples TRBV20-1 to TRBJ2-1; 9 bases agree with TRBD2. After removal of 5 bases from V and 5 bases from J, the junction contained 10 bases not matched to a gene. This CDR3 is 15 amino acids long. Germline V CDR1 and CDR2: DFQATT, SNEGSKA (reference sequence). The CDR3 loop is CSAPDRRGGNNEQFF. CDR3 DNA (partial): TGCAGTGCTCCCGATCGGCGGGGGGGAAACAATGAG.

Regarding this clone: The missing CDR3 end, 3 residues past where the read stops, is filled in from the germline J gene. The chain employs TRBV29-1 and TRBJ2-5; D may be TRBD2 (6 bases). Deletions cut 1 base from V and 4 bases from J, with 10 bases between. CDR3 length: 13 amino acids. Germline CDR1 and CDR2: SQVTM and ANQGSEA. The sequenced CDR3 bases are TGCAGCGTTGAAGTTACGGAGGGAGAGACC. It is translated as CSVEVTEGET. The CDR3 in its entirety is CSVEVTEGETQYF. Complete variable domain (other parts from reference TRBV29-1 and TRBJ2-5): SAVISQKPSRDICQRGTSLTIQCQVDSQVTMMFWYRQQPGQSLTLIATANQGSEATYESGFVIDKFPISRPNLTFSTLTVSNMSPEDSSIYLCSVEVTEGETQYFGPGTRLLVL.

This clone is identified as medium-sized from frequency. The read ends 3 residues early relative to the CDR3; the germline J gene fills the gap. The chain combines TRBV7-9 with TRBJ2-7, with TRBD1 matching 10 bases. The V gene's germline CDR1 is SEHNR and CDR2 FQNEAQ (reference sequence). The CDR3 extends over 15 amino acids. The trim removed 5 bases at V and 3 bases at J, leaving 7 bases unmatched. The CDR3 loop is CASSHRGQGNYEQYF. Partial CDR3 DNA: TGTGCCAGCAGCCACCGGGGACAGGGGAACTACGAG. The full variable domain, with the rest looked up from reference TRBV7-9 and TRBJ2-7, is DTGVSQNPRHKITKRGQNVTFRCDPISEHNRLYWYRQTLGQGPEFLTYFQNEAQLEKSRLLSDRFSAERPKGSFSTLEIQRTEQGDSAMYLCASSHRGQGNYEQYFGPGTRLTVT.

As for this clone: The CDR3 end lies 3 residues beyond the end of the read and is filled in from the germline J gene. The V call is TRBV28, the J call TRBJ2-1, with 9 nucleotides matching TRBD2. Germline-derived CDR1 and CDR2 are MDHEN and SYDVKM. Trimming at V came to 3 bases and at J to 7 bases, leaving 7 bases not matched to a gene. The CDR3 loop spans 15 amino acids. The part of the CDR3 DNA that was read is TGTGCCAGCAGTTTGTGGCGGGGGGGCCAAAATGAG. Amino acid sequence: CASSLWRGGQNE. The whole CDR3 protein is CASSLWRGGQNEQFF.